The 9 T cell receptor beta chains in this list originate from one sample, sequenced in a study of blood T cell dynamics during melanoma immunotherapy. Data came from immunoSEQ multiplex PCR; TCRdb stores just in-frame clones and leaves some out. In the table there are roughly 7,000 clones, about 85% of which are singletons. Indicated time point: week 3, after first cycle of checkpoint inhibitor. The sequences come from blood, collected from a patient treated with checkpoint blockade. The receptors shown here come from a human donor with melanoma. Some clones in this sample may be carry-over from other donors' samples.

The chain uses TRBV6-5 and TRBJ1-1; D is uncertain. The V gene's germline CDR1 is MNHEY and CDR2 SVGAGI. This CDR3 is 13 amino acids long. The V gene lost 6 bases and the J gene lost 3 bases, with 11 bases spanning the gap. CDR3 region: CASRRGGYTEAFF. The CDR3 DNA reads as TGTGCCAGCAGACGTGGAGGGTACACTGAAGCTTTCTTT.

The V and J genes are TRBV29-1 and TRBJ2-4; 10 bases are a match to TRBD1. CDR1 is SQVTM, CDR2 ANQGSEA, per germline. This CDR3 contains 14 residues. V lost 7 bases and J lost 5; bases outside the gene matches: 8. In DNA form, the CDR3 reads TGCAGCGCTGGGGGGACAGGGGTCCAAAACATTCAGTACTTC. This codes for CSAGGTGVQNIQYF.

The rearrangement uses TRBV7-2 and TRBJ2-1; possible D gene TRBD1, 6 bases. Trimming took off 1 base at V and 2 bases at J, with 9 bases between the two ends. CDR1 is SGHTA, CDR2 FQGNSA, per germline. The CDR3 is made up of 15 amino acids. The CDR3 bases are TGTGCCAGCAGCTTAGTGGGGACAACCTACAATGAGCAGTTCTTC. Its translation is CASSLVGTTYNEQFF.

The CDR3 DNA reads as TGTGCCAGCAGTTCCACTCAGACAGGTAGGAACACTGAAGCTTTCTTT. It yields the protein CASSSTQTGRNTEAFF. The chain combines TRBV6-6 with TRBJ1-1, with TRBD1 as a possible D gene (6 bases). CDR1 and CDR2 from the germline V gene are MNHNY and SVGAGI (reference sequence). The CDR3 is made up of 16 amino acids. Trimming pared 4 bases from V and 1 base from J, leaving 16 bases between.

This clone has only one observation. The rearrangement uses TRBV5-4 and TRBJ2-1; 8 bases map to TRBD2. Trimming cost V 1 base and J 6 bases; bases outside gene matches: 6. Germline lookup yields CDR1 SGHNT and CDR2 YYREEE (reference sequence). The CDR3 loop spans 15 amino acids. The CDR3 spells CASSLLQGLANEQFF. CDR3 in DNA: TGTGCCAGCAGCTTGTTACAAGGACTAGCCAATGAGCAGTTCTTC.

A single count supports this clone. This rearrangement joins TRBV5-5 to TRBJ1-5; TRBD1 matches at 10 bases. From germline, CDR1 is SGHKS and CDR2 YYEKEE (reference sequence). The CDR3 covers 15 residues. Trimming cost V 4 bases and J 5 bases; bases outside gene matches: 6. The CDR3, as DNA: TGTGCCAGCAGCCTGAGACAGGGGGCATATCAGCCCCAGCATTTT. Protein product: CASSLRQGAYQPQHF.

The chain couples TRBV7-2 to TRBJ2-1; 10 bases map to TRBD2. J was trimmed by 16 bases and V by 2 bases; bases with no gene match: 5. CDR1 SGHTA and CDR2 FQGNSA come from the germline V gene. This CDR3 is 12 amino acids long. The CDR3 DNA sequence: TGTGCCAGCAGCTTATTAGCGGGGGGCTCTTTCTTC. Protein: CASSLLAGGSFF.

The rearrangement links TRBV6-5 to TRBJ2-5; 9 bases align to TRBD1. The CDR3 covers 16 residues. With 3 bases clipped from V and 4 bases from J, the junction kept 9 bases outside the gene matches. Germline V gene lookup returns CDR1 MNHEY and CDR2 SVGAGI. CDR3 loop: CASSYGPGQGGETQYF. The CDR3 DNA sequence: TGTGCCAGCAGTTATGGGCCGGGACAGGGTGGAGAGACCCAGTACTTC.

The V and J genes are TRBV19 and TRBJ1-2; TRBD1 matches at 8 bases. V lost 6 bases, J lost 4 bases, and 4 bases stayed unmatched. The CDR3 length is 13 residues. CDR1 is LNHDA and CDR2 is SQIVND in the germline V gene (reference sequence). The CDR3 bases are TGTGCCAGTAGCTCAGACAGGGGCTATGGCTACACCTTC. Residues: CASSSDRGYGYTF.